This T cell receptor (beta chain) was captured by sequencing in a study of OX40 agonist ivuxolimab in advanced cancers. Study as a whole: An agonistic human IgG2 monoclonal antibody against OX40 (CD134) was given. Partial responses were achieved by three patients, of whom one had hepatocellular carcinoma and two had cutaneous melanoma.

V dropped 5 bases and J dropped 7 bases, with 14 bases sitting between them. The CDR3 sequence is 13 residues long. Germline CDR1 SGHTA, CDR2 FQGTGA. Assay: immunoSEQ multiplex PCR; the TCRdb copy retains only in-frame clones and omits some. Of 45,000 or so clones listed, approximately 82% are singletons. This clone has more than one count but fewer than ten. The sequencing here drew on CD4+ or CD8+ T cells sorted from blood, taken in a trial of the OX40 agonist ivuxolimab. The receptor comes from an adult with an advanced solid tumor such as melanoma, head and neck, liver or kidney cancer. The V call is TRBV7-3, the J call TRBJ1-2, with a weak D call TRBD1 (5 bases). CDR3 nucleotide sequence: TGTGCCAGCAGCCGTATCGGGGGGACTGGCTACACCTTC. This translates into CASSRIGGTGYTF.